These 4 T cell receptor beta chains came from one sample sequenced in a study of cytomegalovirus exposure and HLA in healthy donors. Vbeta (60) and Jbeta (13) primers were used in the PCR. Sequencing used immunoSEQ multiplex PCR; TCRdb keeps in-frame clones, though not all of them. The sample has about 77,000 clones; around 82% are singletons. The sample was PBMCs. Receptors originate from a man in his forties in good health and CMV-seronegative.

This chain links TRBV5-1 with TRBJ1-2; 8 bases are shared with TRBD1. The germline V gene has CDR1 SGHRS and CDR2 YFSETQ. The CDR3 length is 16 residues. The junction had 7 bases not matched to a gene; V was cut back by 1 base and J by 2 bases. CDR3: CASSLTKTGVNYGYTF. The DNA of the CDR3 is TGCGCCAGCAGCTTGACCAAGACAGGGGTGAACTATGGCTACACCTTC.

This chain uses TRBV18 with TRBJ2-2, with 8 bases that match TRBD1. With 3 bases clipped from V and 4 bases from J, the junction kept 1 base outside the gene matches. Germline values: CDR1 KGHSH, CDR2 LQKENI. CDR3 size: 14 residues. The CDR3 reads CASSPDRVTGELFF. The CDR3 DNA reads TGTGCCAGCTCACCGGACAGGGTCACCGGGGAGCTGTTTTTT. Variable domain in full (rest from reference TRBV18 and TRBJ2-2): NAGVMQNPRHLVRRRGQEARLRCSPMKGHSHVYWYRQLPEEGLKFMVYLQKENIIDESGMPKERFSAEFPKEGPSILRIQQVVRGDSAAYFCASSPDRVTGELFFGEGSRLTVL.

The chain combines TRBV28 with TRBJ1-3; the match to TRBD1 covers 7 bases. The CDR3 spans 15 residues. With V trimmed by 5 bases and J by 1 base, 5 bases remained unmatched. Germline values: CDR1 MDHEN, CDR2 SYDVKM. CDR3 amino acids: CASSGTGASGNTIYF. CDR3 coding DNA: TGTGCCAGCAGTGGAACAGGGGCATCTGGAAACACCATATATTTT. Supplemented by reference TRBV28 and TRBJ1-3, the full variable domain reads DVKVTQSSRYLVKRTGEKVFLECVQDMDHENMFWYRQDPGLGLRLIYFSYDVKMKEKGDIPEGYSVSREKKERFSLILESASTNQTSMYLCASSGTGASGNTIYFGEGSWLTVV.

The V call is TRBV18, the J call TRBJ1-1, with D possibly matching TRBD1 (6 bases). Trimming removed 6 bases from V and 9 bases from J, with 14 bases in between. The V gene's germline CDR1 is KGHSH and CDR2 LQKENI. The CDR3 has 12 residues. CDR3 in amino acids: CASSQDSPQAFF. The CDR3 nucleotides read TGTGCCAGCTCCCAGGACAGTCCCCAAGCTTTCTTT.